The clone carrying this T cell receptor beta chain was picked up many times. This sample was taken from a study of low-dose radiotherapy and immunotherapy resistance in tumors. Study information: The study gave patients oral aspirin 300 mg daily for four cycles from cycle 1 day 1.

Time point here: before trial treatment. The therapy administered to donors comprised nivolumab, ipilimumab, aspirin, low-dose cyclophosphamide and low-dose radiotherapy. Patients qualified if they had advanced solid tumors that lacked tumor-infiltrating lymphocytes. The CDR3 covers 14 residues. CDR1 LGHNA and CDR2 YNFKEQ come from the germline V gene. V was trimmed by 0 bases and J by 0 bases, leaving 5 bases between them. First-strand cDNA relied on TRAV- and TRBV-specific primers spanning alpha and beta chains. TCRs were amplified for about 18 PCR cycles with a constant-region primer and V-primer adapter. Isolated mRNA was amplified by in vitro transcription. TCRdb fed the reads into MiXCR, producing one record per CDR3 protein. This sample yields tens of thousands of distinct CDR3 sequences, of which around a quarter are seen a single time; roughly 6.5% belongs to the top ten.

The source of this sequence is a male donor with rectosigmoid adenocarcinoma. The rearrangement joins TRBV4-2 to TRBJ1-2; D gene uncertain. The source material was PBMCs, sampled before treatment. The CDR3 sequence: CASSQDSANYGYTF. The CDR3 nucleotides read TGTGCCAGCAGCCAAGATTCGGCTAACTATGGCTACACCTTC.